This T cell receptor (beta chain) was recorded in a study of blood T cell repertoires in COVID-19. As for the study in general: There were acute and convalescent COVID-19 samples, and they came from the United States, Italy and Spain. T cells, B-cell-depleted T cells, or PBMCs provided the cDNA or gDNA that served as material.

Libraries were prepared by immunoSEQ multiplex PCR; TCRdb keeps only in-frame clonotypes and omits some of them. The data contain about 120,000 clones, approximately 85% of them singletons. Seattle enrolled patients during active infection and tracked them longitudinally. The CDR3 extends over 16 amino acids. Germline V gene sequence: CDR1 MNHEY, CDR2 SVGEGT. The germline V and J ends were trimmed by 7 bases and 4 bases, with 22 bases remaining between them. The clonotype comes from a woman aged 60 to 75 with COVID-19, enrolled during active disease. This chain connects TRBV6-2 or TRBV6-3 to TRBJ1-2; D is unresolved. The sample taken for sequencing was peripheral blood. The CDR3 region has the DNA TGTGCCAGCACCCCTAGTTCCGTGACTTTCACCTATGGCTACACCTTC. Protein sequence: CASTPSSVTFTYGYTF.